What follows are 5 T cell receptor beta chains derived from one specimen sequenced in a study of shared clonotypes between healthy human individuals. TCRdb's table, derived via immunoSEQ multiplex PCR, lists solely in-frame clones and lacks some. The sample records 2 million to 2.5 million clones, approximately 90% being singletons. The sample comprised naive CD4+ T cells from PBMCs. As to subset: CD45RA+ positively selected. Source of these receptors: a man younger than 35 in good health. Some clones in this sample may be carry-over from other donors' samples.

The chain joins TRBV9 to TRBJ1-2; 9 positions match TRBD1. Trimming took 4 bases from V and 1 from J; bases not matched to a gene: 8. CDR1 is SGDLS, CDR2 YYNGEE, per germline. The CDR3 runs 16 residues. The CDR3 coding sequence is TGTGCCAGCAGCTCCCACCGGACAGGGGTTAACTATGGCTACACCTTC. Translated, it gives CASSSHRTGVNYGYTF.

This chain uses TRBV5-1 with TRBJ2-1, with D maybe TRBD2 (5 bases). V gave up 4 bases and J gave up 0 bases, with 14 bases separating them. This CDR3 contains 16 residues. CDR1 and CDR2 (germline): SGHRS, YFSETQ. The CDR3 nucleotides are TGCGCCAGCAGCCCAATCCCGGGGAGCTCCTACAATGAGCAGTTCTTC. It specifies CASSPIPGSSYNEQFF.

This clone was observed a single time. This chain joins TRBV7-9 and TRBJ2-4; D gene ambiguous. The CDR3 has 12 residues. In germline, CDR1 is SEHNR, CDR2 FQNEAQ (reference sequence). V lost 6 bases and J 6 bases, leaving 9 bases between the germline ends. CDR3 bases: TGTGCCAGCAGTGCCGGGCTAAACATTCAGTACTTC. It codes for CASSAGLNIQYF.

The chain joins TRBV11-2 to TRBJ2-7; 7 bases map to TRBD1. The CDR3 contains 15 residues. Germline lookup yields CDR1 SGHAT and CDR2 FQNNGV. The V gene end was trimmed by 4 bases and the J gene end by 3 bases; junction bases not matched to a gene: 9. CDR3 nucleotide sequence: TGTGCCAGCAGCTCCTTATCGGGACAGAGCTACGAGCAGTACTTC. This encodes CASSSLSGQSYEQYF.

As to this clone: In the same sample, other DNA sequences code for this CDR3. The rearrangement uses TRBV28 and TRBJ2-3; D is unclear. Between the trimmed V and J ends, which lost 3 bases and 0 bases, there was a span of 4 bases. The CDR3 consists of 13 residues. Germline lookup yields CDR1 MDHEN and CDR2 SYDVKM. In DNA, the CDR3 is TGTGCCAGCAGTTTCCCGAGCACAGATACGCAGTATTTT. This translates into CASSFPSTDTQYF.